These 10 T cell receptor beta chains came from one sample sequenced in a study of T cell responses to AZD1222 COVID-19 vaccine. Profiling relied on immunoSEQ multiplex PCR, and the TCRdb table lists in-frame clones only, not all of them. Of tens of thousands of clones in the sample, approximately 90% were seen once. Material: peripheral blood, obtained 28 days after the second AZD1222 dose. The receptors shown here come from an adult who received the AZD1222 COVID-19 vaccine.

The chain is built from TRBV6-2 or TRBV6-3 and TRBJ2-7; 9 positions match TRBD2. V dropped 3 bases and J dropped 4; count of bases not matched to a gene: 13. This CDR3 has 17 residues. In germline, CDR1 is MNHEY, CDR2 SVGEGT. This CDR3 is CASSYEAWSGGSYEQYF. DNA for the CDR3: TGTGCCAGCAGTTATGAGGCTTGGAGCGGGGGGTCTTACGAGCAGTACTTC.

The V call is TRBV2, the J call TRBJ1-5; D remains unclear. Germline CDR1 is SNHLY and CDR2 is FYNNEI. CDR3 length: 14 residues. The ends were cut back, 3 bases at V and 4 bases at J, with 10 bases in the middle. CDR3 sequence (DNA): TGTGCCAGCAGTGACCAGACGGCTAATCAGCCCCAGCATTTT. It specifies CASSDQTANQPQHF.

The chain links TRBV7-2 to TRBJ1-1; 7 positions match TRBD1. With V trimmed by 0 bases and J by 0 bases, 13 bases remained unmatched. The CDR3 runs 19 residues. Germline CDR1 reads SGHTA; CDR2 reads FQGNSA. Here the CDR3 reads CASSLALYSVTGLNTEAFF. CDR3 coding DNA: TGTGCCAGCAGCTTAGCACTCTACAGCGTGACAGGGCTGAACACTGAAGCTTTCTTT.

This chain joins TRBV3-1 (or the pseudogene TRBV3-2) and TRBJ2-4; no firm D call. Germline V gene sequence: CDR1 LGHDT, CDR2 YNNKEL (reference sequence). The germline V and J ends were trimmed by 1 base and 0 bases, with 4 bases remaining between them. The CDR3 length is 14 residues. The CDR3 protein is CASSQAAAKNIQYF. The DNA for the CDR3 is TGTGCCAGCAGCCAAGCGGCAGCCAAAAACATTCAGTACTTC.

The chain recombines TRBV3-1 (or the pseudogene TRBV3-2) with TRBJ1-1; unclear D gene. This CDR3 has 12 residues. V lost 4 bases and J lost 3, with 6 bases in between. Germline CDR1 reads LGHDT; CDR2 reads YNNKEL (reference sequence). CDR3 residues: CASSLIDTEAFF. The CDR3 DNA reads TGTGCCAGCAGCCTAATTGACACTGAAGCTTTCTTT.

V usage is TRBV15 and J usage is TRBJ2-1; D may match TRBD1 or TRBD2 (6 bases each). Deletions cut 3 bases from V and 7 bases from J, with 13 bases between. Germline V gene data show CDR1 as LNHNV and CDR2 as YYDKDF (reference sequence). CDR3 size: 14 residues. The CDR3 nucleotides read TGTGCCACCAGCAGGGGACGGGGGCCTAATGAGCAGTTCTTC. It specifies CATSRGRGPNEQFF.

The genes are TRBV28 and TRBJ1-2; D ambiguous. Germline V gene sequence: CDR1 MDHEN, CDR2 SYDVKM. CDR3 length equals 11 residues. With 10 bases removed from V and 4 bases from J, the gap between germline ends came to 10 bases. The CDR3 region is CATENSYGYTF. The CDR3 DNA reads TGTGCCACGGAGAATTCCTATGGCTACACCTTC.

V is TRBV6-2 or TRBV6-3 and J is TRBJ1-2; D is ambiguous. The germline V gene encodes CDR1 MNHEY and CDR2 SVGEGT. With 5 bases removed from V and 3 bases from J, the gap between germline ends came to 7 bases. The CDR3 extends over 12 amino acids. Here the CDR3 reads CASSNRHYGYTF. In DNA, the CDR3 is TGTGCCAGCAGTAACAGACACTATGGCTACACCTTC.

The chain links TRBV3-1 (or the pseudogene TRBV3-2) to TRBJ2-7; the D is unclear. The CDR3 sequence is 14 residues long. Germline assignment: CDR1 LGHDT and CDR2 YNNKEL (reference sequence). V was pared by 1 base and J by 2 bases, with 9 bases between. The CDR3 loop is CASSQGQLPYEQYF. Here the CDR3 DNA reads TGTGCCAGCAGCCAAGGGCAGCTCCCCTACGAGCAGTACTTC.

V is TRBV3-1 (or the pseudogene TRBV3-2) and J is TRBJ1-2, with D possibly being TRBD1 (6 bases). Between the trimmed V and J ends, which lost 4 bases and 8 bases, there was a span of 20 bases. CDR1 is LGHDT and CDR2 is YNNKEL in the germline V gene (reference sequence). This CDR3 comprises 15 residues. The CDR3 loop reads CASSPSGGGIGGYTF. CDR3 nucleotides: TGTGCCAGCAGCCCCTCGGGTGGGGGCATAGGCGGCTACACCTTC.